This T cell receptor (beta chain) was captured in a study of blood T cell repertoires in COVID-19. The wider study: Material from acute and convalescent COVID-19 was sourced from the United States, Italy and Spain. In each case, the material was cDNA or gDNA derived from T cells, B-cell-depleted T cells, or PBMCs.

The protocol was immunoSEQ multiplex PCR, while the TCRdb copy is restricted to in-frame clones and leaves out a portion. The sample shows 50,000 to 65,000 clones, under 95% of them seen only once. This clone showed up just once. Germline V gene sequence: CDR1 SSHAT, CDR2 FNYEAQ (reference sequence). This CDR3 has 14 amino acids. Trimming pared 2 bases from V and 5 bases from J, leaving 12 bases between. The sequencing input was peripheral blood. V usage is TRBV7-7 and J usage is TRBJ2-5, with D tentatively TRBD1 (6 bases). The source is a middle-aged man with acute or convalescent COVID-19. The DNA of the CDR3 is TGTGCCAGCAGCTTAAGTACAGGGCGGGAGACCCAGTACTTC. This sequence encodes CASSLSTGRETQYF. The variable domain in full, completed from reference TRBV7-7 and TRBJ2-5, reads GAGVSQSPRYKVTKRGQDVTLRCDPISSHATLYWYQQALGQGPEFLTYFNYEAQPDKSGLPSDRFSAERPEGSISTLTIQRTEQRDSAMYRCASSLSTGRETQYFGPGTRLLVL.